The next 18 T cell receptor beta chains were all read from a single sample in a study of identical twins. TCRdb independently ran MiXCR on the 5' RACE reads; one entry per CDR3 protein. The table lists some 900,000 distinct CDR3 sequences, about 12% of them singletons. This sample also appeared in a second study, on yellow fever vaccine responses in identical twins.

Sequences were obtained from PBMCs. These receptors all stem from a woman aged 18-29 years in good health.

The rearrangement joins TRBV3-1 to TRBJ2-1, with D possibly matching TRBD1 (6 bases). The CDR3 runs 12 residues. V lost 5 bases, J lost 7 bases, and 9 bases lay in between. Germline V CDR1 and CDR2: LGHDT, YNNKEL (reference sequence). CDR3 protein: CASSDRKNEQFF. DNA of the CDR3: TGTGCCAGCAGCGACAGGAAAAATGAGCAGTTCTTC.

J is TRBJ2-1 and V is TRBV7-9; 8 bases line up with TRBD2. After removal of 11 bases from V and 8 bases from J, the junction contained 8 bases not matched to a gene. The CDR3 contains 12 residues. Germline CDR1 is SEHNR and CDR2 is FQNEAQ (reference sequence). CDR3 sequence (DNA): TGTGCCGGGGGAACCGGGGGGGATGAGCAGTTCTTC. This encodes CAGGTGGDEQFF.

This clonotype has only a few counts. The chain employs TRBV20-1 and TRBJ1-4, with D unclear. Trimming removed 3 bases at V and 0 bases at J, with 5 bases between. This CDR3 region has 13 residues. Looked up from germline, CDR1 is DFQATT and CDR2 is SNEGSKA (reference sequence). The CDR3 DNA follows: TGCAGTGCTAGTCGGGCAACTAATGAAAAACTGTTTTTT. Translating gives CSASRATNEKLFF.

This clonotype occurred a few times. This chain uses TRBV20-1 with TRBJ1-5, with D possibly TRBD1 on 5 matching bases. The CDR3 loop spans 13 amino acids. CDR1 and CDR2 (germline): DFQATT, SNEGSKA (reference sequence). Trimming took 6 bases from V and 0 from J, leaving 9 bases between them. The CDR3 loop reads CSADTDSNQPQHF. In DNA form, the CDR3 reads TGCAGTGCGGACACGGATAGCAATCAGCCCCAGCATTTT.

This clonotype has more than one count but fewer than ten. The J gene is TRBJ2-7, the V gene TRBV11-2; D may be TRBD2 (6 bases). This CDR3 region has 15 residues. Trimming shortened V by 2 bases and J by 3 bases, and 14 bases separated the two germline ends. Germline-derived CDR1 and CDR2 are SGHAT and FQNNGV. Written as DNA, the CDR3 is TGTGCCAGCAGCTTAAACCCGGGAGTGGGCTACGAGCAGTACTTC. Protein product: CASSLNPGVGYEQYF.

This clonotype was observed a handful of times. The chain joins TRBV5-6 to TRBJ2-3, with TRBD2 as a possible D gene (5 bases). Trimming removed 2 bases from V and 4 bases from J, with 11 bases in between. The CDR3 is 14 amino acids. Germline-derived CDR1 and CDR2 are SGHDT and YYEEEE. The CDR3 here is CASSFRTRADTQYF. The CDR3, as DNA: TGTGCCAGCAGCTTCCGGACTCGGGCAGATACGCAGTATTTT.

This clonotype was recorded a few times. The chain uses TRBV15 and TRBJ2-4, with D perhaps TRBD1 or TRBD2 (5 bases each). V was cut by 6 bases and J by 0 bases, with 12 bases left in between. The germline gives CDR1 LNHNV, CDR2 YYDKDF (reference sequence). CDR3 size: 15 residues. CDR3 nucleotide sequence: TGTGCCACCAGTACCAGGGAGCTAGCCAAAAACATTCAGTACTTC. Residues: CATSTRELAKNIQYF. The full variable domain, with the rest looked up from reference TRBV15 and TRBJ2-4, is DAMVIQNPRYQVTQFGKPVTLSCSQTLNHNVMYWYQQKSSQAPKLLFHYYDKDFNNEADTPDNFQSRRPNTSFCFLDIRSPGLGDTAMYLCATSTRELAKNIQYFGAGTRLSVL.

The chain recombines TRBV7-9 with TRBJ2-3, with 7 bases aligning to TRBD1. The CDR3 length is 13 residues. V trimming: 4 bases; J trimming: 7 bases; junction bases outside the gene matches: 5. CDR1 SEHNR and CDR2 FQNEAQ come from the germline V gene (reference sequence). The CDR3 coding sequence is TGTGCCAGCAGCTACTGGGACAGCTATACGCAGTATTTT. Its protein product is CASSYWDSYTQYF.

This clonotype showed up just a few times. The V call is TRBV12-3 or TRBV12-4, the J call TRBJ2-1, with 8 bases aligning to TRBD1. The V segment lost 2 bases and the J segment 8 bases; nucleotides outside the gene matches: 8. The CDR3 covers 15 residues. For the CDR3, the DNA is TGTGCCAGCAGTTTACTCCGGACAGGGAATTATGAGCAGTTCTTC. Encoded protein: CASSLLRTGNYEQFF.

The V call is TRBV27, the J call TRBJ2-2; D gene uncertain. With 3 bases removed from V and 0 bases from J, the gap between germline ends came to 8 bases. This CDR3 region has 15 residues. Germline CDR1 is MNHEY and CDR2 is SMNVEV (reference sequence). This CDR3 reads CASSLSLPNTGELFF. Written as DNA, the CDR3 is TGTGCCAGCAGTTTGTCACTGCCGAACACCGGGGAGCTGTTTTTT.

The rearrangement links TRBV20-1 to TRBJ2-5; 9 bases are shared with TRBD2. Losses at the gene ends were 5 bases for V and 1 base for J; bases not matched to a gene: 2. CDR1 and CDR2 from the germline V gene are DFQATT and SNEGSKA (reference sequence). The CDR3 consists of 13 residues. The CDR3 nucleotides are TGCAGTGCTTGGACTAGCGCCCAAGAGACCCAGTACTTC. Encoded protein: CSAWTSAQETQYF.

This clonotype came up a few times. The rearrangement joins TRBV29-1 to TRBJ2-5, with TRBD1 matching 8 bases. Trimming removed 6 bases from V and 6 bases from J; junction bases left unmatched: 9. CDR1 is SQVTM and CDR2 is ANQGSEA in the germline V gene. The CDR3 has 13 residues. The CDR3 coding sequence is TGCAGCGTAGGACAGGGAGACACGAAGACCCAGTACTTC. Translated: CSVGQGDTKTQYF.

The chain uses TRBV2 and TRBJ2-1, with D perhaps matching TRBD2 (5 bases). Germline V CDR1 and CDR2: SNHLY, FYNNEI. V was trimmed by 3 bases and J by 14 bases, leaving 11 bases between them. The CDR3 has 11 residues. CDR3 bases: TGTGCCAGCAGTGATTTCGGGGTGGAGTTCTTC. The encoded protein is CASSDFGVEFF. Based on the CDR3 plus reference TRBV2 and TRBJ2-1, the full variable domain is EPEVTQTPSHQVTQMGQEVILRCVPISNHLYFYWYRQILGQKVEFLVSFYNNEISEKSEIFDDQFSVERPDGSNFTLKIRSTKLEDSAMYFCASSDFGVEFFGPGTRLTVL.

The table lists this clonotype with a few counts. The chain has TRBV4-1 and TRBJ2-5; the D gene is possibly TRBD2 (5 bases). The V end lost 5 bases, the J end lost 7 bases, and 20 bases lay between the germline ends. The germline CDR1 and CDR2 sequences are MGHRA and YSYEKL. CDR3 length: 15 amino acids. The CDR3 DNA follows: TGCGCCAGCAGCGAAATCATACCGGGATTTGGGACCCAGTACTTC. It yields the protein CASSEIIPGFGTQYF.

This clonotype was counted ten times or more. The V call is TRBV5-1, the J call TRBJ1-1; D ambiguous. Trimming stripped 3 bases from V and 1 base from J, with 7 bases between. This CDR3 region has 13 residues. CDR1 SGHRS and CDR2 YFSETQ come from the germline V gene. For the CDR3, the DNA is TGCGCCAGCAGCTACACAGAGAACACTGAAGCTTTCTTT. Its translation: CASSYTENTEAFF.

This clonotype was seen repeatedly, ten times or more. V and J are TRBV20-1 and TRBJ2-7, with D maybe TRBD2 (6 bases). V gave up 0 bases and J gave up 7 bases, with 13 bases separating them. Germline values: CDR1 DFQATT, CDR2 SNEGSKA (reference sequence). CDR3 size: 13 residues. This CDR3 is CSAREGGSFEQYV. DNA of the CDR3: TGCAGTGCTAGAGAAGGAGGGTCTTTTGAGCAGTACGTC.

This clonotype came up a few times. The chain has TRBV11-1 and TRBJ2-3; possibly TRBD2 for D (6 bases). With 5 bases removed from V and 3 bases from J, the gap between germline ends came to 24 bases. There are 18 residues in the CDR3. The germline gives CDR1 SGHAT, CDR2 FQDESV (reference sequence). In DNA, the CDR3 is TGTGCCAGCAGCCGTCCACGTTACCGCGGGACTGCGACAGATACGCAGTATTTT. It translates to CASSRPRYRGTATDTQYF.

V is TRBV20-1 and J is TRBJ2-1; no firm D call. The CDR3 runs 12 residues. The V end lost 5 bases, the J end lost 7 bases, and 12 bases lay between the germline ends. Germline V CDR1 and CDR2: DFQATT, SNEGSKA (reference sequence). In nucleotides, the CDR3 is TGCAGTGCTTATGAGAACACGAATGAGCAGTTCTTC. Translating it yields CSAYENTNEQFF.